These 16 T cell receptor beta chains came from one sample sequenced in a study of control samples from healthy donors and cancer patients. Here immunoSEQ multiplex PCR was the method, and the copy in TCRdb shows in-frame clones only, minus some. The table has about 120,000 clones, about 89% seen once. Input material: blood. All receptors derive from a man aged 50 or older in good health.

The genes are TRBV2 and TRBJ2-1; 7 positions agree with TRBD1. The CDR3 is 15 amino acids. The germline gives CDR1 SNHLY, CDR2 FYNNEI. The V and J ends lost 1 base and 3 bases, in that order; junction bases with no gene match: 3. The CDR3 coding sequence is TGTGCCAGCAGTGAAGAGGGGGCGGTCTACAATGAGCAGTTCTTC. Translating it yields CASSEEGAVYNEQFF.

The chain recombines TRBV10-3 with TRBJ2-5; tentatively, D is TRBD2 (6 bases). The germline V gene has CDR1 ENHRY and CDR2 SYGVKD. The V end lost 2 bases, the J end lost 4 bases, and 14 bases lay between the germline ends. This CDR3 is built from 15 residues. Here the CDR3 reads CAISEPLYGGETQYF. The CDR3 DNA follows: TGTGCCATCAGTGAGCCCCTCTACGGGGGAGAGACCCAGTACTTC.

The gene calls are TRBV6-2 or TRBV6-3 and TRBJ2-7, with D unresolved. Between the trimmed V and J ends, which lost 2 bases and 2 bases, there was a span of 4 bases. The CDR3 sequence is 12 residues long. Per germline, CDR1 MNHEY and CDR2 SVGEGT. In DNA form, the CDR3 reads TGTGCCAGCAGTTACAATCCCTACGAGCAGTACTTC. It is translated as CASSYNPYEQYF.

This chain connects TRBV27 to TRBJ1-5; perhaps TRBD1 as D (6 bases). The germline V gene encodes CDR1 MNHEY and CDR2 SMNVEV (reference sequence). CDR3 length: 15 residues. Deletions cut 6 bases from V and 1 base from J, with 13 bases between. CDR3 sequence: CASSVTQGSNQPQHF. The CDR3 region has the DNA TGTGCCAGCAGCGTTACACAGGGAAGCAATCAGCCCCAGCATTTT.

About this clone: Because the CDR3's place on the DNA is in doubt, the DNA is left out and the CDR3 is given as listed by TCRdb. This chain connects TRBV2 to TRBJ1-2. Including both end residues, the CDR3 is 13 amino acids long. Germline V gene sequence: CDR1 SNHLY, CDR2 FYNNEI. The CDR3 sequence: CASILDGSIGYTF.

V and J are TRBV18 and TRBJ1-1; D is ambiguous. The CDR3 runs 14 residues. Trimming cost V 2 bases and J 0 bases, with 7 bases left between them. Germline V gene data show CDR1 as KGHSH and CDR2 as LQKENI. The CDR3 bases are TGTGCCAGCTCACCAACCCAGTTGAACACTGAAGCTTTCTTT. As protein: CASSPTQLNTEAFF.

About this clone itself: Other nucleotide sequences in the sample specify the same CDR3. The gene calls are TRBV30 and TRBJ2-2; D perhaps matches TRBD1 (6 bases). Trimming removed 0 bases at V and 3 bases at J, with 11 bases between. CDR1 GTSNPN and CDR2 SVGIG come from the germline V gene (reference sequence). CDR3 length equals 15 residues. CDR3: CAWSVWGRDTGELFF. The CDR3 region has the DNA TGTGCCTGGAGTGTTTGGGGGCGGGACACCGGGGAGCTGTTTTTT.

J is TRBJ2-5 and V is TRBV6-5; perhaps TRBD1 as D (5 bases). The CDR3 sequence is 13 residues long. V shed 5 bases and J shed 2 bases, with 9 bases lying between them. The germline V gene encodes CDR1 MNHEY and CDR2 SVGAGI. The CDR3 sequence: CASSTRQQETQYF. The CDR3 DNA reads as TGTGCCAGCAGTACGCGACAGCAAGAGACCCAGTACTTC.

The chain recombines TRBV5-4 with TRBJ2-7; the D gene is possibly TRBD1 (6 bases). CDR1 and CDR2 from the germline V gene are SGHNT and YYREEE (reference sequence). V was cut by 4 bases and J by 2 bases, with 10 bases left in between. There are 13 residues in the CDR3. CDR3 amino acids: CASSLDRTYEQYF. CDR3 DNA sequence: TGTGCCAGCAGCCTTGACAGGACCTACGAGCAGTACTTC.

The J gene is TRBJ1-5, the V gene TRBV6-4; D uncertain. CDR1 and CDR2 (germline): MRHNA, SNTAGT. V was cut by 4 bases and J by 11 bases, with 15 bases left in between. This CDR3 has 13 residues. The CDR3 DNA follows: TGTGCCAGCAGTGCGCTCAGGTCCGGGTCCCAGCATTTT. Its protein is CASSALRSGSQHF.

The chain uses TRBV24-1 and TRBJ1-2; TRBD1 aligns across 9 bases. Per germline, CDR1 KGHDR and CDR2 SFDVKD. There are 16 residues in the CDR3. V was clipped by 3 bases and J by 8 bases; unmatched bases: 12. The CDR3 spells CATSDPRDGTGQGYTF. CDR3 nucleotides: TGTGCCACCAGTGATCCTCGGGACGGGACAGGGCAGGGCTACACCTTC.

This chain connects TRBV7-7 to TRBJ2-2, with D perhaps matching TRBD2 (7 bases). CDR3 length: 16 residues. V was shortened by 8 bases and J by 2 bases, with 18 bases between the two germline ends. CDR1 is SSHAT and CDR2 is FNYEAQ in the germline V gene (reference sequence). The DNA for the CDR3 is TGTGCCAGCTGCGTGAGGGCGGGGGCAAACACCGGGGAGCTGTTTTTT. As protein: CASCVRAGANTGELFF.

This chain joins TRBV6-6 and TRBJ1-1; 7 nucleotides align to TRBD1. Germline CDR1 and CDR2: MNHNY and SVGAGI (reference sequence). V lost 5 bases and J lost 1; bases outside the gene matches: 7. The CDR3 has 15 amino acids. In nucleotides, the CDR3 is TGTGCCAGCAGTAGACAGGGTACCGGGAACACTGAAGCTTTCTTT. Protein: CASSRQGTGNTEAFF.

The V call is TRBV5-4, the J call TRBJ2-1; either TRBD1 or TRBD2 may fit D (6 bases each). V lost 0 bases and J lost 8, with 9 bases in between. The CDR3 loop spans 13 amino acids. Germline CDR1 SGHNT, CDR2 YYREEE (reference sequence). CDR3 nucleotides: TGTGCCAGCAGCTTGGAGGGGGGCCATGAGCAGTTCTTC. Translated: CASSLEGGHEQFF. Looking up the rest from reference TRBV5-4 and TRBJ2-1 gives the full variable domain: ETGVTQSPTHLIKTRGQQVTLRCSSQSGHNTVSWYQQALGQGPQFIFQYYREEENGRGNFPPRFSGLQFPNYSSELNVNALELDDSALYLCASSLEGGHEQFFGPGTRLTVL.

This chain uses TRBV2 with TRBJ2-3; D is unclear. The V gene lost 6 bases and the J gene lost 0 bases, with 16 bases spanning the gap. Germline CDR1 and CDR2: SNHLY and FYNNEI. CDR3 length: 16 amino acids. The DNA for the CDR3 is TGTGCCAGCAGAGAGCGCGGAGCCATTAGCACAGATACGCAGTATTTT. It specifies CASRERGAISTDTQYF.

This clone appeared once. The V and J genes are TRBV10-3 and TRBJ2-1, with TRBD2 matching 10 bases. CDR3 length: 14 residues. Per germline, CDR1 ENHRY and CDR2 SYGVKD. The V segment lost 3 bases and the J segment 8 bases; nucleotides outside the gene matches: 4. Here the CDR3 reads CAISELAGRDEQFF. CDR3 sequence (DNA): TGTGCCATCAGTGAACTAGCGGGGAGGGATGAGCAGTTCTTC.